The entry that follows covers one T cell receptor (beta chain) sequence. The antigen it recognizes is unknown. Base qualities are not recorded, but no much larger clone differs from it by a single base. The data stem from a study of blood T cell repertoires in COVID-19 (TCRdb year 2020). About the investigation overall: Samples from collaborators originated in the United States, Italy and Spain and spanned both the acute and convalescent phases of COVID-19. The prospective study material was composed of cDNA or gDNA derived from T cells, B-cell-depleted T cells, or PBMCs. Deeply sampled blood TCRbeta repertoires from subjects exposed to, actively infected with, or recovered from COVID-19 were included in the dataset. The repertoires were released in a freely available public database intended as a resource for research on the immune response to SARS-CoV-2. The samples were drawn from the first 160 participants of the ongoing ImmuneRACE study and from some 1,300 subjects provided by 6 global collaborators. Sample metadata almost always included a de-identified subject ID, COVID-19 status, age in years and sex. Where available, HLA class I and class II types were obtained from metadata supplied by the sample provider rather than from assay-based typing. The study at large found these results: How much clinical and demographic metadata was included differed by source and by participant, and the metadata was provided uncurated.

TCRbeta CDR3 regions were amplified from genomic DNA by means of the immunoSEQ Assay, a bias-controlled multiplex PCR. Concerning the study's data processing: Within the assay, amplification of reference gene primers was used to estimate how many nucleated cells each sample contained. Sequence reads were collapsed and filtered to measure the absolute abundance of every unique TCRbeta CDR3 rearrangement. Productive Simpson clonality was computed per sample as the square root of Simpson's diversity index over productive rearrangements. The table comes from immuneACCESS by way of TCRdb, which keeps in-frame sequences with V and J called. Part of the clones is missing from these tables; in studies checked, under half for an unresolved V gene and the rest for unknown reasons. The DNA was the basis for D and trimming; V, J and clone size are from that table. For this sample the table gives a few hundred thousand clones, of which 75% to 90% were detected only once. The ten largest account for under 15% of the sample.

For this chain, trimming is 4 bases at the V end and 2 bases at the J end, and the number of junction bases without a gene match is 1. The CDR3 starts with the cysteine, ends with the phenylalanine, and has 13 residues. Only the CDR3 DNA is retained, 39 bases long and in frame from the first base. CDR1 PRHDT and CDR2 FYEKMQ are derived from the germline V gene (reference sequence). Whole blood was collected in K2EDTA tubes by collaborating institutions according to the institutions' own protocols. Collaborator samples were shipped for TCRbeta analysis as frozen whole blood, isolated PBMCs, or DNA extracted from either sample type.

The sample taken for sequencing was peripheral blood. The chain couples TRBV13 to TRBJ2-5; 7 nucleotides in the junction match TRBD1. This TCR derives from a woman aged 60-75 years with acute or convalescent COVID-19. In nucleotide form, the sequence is TGTGCCAGCAGCTGGGACAGACAAGAGACCCAGTACTTC. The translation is CASSWDRQETQYF. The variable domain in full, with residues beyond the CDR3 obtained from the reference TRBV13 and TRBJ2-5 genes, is AAGVIQSPRHLIKEKRETATLKCYPIPRHDTVYWYQQGPGQDPQFLISFYEKMQSDKGSIPDRFSAQQFSDYHSELNMSSLELGDSALYFCASSWDRQETQYFGPGTRLLVL.